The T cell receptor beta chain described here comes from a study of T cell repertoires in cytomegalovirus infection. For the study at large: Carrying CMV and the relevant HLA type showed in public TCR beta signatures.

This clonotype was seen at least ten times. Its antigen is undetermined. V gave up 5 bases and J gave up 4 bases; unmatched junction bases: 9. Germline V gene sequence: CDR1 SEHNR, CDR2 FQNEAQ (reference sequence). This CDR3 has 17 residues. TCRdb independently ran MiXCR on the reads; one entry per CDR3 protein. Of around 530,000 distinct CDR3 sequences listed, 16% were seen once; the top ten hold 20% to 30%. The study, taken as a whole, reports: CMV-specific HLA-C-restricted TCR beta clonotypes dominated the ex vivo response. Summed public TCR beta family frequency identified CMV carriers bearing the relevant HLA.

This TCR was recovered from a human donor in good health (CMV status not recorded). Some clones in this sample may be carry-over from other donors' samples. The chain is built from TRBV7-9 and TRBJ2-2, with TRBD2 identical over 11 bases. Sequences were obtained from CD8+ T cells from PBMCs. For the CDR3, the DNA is TGTGCCAGCAGCGGGGGACTAGCGGAGCCGGGCACCGGGGAGCTGTTTTTT. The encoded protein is CASSGGLAEPGTGELFF.